This entry describes one T cell receptor (beta chain). Antigen unknown. This record comes from a study of cytotoxic CD8 clonotypes in ibrutinib-treated CLL. General study results and limits: In comparison with age-matched healthy donors, baseline clonality was higher and tracked circulating CD8+ T-cell counts. For progressing versus sustained-remission patients, sampling times were not the same. Few clonotypes were public, and these shrank or held steady under treatment.

Looked up from germline, CDR1 is MGHDK and CDR2 is SYGVNS. V gave up 4 bases and J gave up 0 bases, with 18 bases separating them. CDR3 length equals 17 residues. Sequenced by immunoSEQ multiplex PCR; TCRdb stores in-frame clones only, minus some. Among almost 250,000 clones listed, roughly 74% were seen once. Frozen PBMC stocks contributed approximately 1.9 micrograms of genomic DNA to the TCR beta libraries. This chain joins TRBV25-1 and TRBJ1-2; D might be TRBD1 (5 bases). The sample consisted of PBMCs, taken after 24 months of ibrutinib treatment. This receptor was taken from a human donor with chronic lymphocytic leukemia. The CDR3 nucleotides are TGTGCCAGCAGTGGGCGACAGCGGGCCCCAGCTAACTATGGCTACACCTTC. Translated, it gives CASSGRQRAPANYGYTF.